What follows is one T cell receptor (beta chain) and its context. Its antigen is unknown. This record comes from a study of vaccination effects on CD4 cells after COVID-19. In the study overall: The median interval between the second dose and post-vaccine sampling was 72 days.

Following culture for around 10 days, CD4+ T cells were isolated. Two-dose BNT162b2 or mRNA-1273 vaccination was given to participants. Negative nucleocapsid antibody tests before and after vaccination confirmed no previous SARS-CoV-2 infection. Half-medium exchanges with IL-2 medium took place on days 3 and 7. Per the germline V gene, CDR1 is MDHEN and CDR2 is SYDVKM. V lost 2 bases and J lost 6; bases outside the gene matches: 6. This CDR3 has 14 amino acids. Here immunoSEQ multiplex PCR was the method, and the copy in TCRdb shows in-frame clones only, minus some. Of fewer than 35,000 clones listed, around 70% are singletons. The study, taken as a whole, reports: Clones of infection and vaccine origin contracted markedly late after vaccination.

Material: CD4+ T cells from PBMCs cultured without peptide, obtained after COVID-19 vaccination. The sequence was obtained from a human donor who received a COVID-19 vaccine. The chain is built from TRBV28 and TRBJ1-2; 7 positions agree with TRBD1. The CDR3 DNA follows: TGTGCCAGCAGTTTAGGTGCAGGGGGGGATGGCTACACCTTC. This encodes CASSLGAGGDGYTF.